This T cell receptor beta chain was identified in a study of beta chain features in type 1 diabetes. Study-level background: Patients were similar to healthy donors in age and gender (as well as in cell yields). Study-wide points: Insertions were fewer and deletions more numerous at VDJ junctions in type 1 diabetes patients. TCRB CDR3 length was moderately but significantly reduced in all four CD4+ subsets of Type 1 diabetes patients. A closer apparent resemblance between naive, central memory and Treg TCRB repertoires was seen in patients than in healthy donors.

cDNA synthesis used the whole RNA isolate, giving expressed TCRB sequences. Sequenced by immunoSEQ multiplex PCR; TCRdb stores in-frame clones only, minus some. The sample contains under 350,000 clones, approximately 25% of which appear only once. As to this clone: Its matching antigen is unknown.

V dropped 1 base and J dropped 9; count of bases not matched to a gene: 12. Germline V CDR1 and CDR2: MGHRA, YSYEKL. The CDR3 has 16 amino acids. The sequence was collected from a woman aged 25-40 years with type 1 diabetes. The V call is TRBV4-1, the J call TRBJ2-1; 7 nucleotides line up with TRBD1. Sequencing input: naive CD4+ T cells from blood. CDR3 DNA sequence: TGCGCCAGCAGCCAAGGGGGACAGCTATCCCTCGTTGAGCAGTTCTTC. Amino acid sequence: CASSQGGQLSLVEQFF.